This T cell receptor (beta chain) was observed in a study of blood T cell repertoires in COVID-19. Whole-study context: Material from acute and convalescent COVID-19 was sourced from the United States, Italy and Spain. T cells, B-cell-depleted T cells, or PBMCs provided the cDNA or gDNA that served as material.

Study processing details: From reference gene primer amplification, estimates of nucleated cell counts were derived. Method: immunoSEQ multiplex PCR; TCRdb's copy keeps in-frame clones and lacks some. That table gives V, J and clone size, and the DNA gave D and trimming. Seen here are 650,000 to 800,000 clones, about 87% observed once, and the top ten hold about 0.24%. The V end lost 5 bases, the J end lost 2 bases, and 21 bases lay between the germline ends. The CDR3 covers 17 residues. Germline assignment: CDR1 SEHNR and CDR2 FQNEAQ (reference sequence). The source is a woman under 30 with acute or convalescent COVID-19. The gene calls are TRBV7-9 and TRBJ1-2; D may be TRBD1 (6 bases). The sequencing input was peripheral blood. This CDR3 is CASSILQGKSLNYGYTF. DNA for the CDR3: TGTGCCAGCAGCATCCTACAGGGTAAATCGTTGAACTATGGCTACACCTTC.